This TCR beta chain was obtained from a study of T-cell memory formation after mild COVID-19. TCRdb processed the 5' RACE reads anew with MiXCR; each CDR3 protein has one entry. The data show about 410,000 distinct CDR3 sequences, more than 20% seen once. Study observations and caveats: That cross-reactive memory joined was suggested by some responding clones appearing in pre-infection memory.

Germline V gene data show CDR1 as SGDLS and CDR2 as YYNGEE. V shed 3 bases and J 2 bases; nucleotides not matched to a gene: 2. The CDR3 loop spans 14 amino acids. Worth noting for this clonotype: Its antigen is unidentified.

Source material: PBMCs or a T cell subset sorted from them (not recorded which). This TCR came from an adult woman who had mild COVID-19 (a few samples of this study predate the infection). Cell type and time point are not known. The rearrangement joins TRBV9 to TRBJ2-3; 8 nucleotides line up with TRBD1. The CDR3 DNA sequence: TGTGCCAGCAGCGAGGACAGGGACACAGATACGCAGTATTTT. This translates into CASSEDRDTDTQYF. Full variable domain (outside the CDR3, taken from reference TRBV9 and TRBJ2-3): DSGVTQTPKHLITATGQRVTLRCSPRSGDLSVYWYQQSLDQGLQFLIQYYNGEERAKGNILERFSAQQFPDLHSELNLSSLELGDSALYFCASSEDRDTDTQYFGPGTRLTVL.